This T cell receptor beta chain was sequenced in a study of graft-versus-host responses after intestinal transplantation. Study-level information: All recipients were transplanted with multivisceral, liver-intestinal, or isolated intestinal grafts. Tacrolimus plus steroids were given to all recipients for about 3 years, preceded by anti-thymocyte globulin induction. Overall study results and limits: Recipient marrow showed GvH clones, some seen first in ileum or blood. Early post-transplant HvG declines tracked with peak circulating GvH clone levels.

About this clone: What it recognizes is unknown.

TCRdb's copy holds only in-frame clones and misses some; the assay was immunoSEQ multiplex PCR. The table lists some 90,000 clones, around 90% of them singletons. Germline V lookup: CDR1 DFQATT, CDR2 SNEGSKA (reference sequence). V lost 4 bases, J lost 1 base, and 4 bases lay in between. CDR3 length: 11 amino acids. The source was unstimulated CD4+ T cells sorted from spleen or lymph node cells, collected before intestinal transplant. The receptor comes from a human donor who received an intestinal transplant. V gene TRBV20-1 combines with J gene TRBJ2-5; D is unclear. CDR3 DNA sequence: TGCAGTGCTACTACCCAAGAGACCCAGTACTTC. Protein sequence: CSATTQETQYF.